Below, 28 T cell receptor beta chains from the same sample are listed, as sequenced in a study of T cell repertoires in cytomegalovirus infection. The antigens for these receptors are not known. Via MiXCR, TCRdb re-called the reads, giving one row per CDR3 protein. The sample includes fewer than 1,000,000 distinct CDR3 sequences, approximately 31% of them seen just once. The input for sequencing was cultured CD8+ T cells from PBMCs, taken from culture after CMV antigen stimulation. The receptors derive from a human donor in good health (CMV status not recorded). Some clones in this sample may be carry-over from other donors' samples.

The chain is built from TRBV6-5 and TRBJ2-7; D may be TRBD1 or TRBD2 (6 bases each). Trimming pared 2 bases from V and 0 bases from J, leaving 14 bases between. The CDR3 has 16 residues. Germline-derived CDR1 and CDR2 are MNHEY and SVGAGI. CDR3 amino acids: CASSYTGGLSSYEQYF. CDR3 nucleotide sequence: TGTGCCAGCAGTTACACCGGGGGCTTGAGCTCCTACGAGCAGTACTTC.

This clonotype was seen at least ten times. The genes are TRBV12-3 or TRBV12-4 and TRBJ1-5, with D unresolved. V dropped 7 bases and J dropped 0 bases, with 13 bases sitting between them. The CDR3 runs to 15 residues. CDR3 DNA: TGTGCCAGCACCCACGGCGGCTATAGCAATCAGCCCCAGCATTTT. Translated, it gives CASTHGGYSNQPQHF.

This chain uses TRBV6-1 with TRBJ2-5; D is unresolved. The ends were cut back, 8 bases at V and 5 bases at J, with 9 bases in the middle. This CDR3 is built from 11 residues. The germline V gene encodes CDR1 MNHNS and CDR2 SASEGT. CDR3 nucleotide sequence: TGTGCCAGCCTTGGACGGGAGACCCAGTACTTC. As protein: CASLGRETQYF.

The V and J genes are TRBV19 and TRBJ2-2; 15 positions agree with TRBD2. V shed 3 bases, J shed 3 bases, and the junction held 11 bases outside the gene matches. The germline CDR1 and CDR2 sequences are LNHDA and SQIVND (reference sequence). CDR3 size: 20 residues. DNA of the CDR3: TGTGCCAGTAGTATCTACACCGGGACTAGCGGGGGGCACCACACCGGGGAGCTGTTTTTT. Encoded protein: CASSIYTGTSGGHHTGELFF.

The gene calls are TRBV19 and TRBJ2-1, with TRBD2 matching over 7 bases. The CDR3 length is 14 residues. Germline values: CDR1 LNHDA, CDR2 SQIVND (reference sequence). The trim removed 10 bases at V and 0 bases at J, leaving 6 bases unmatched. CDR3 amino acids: CANTSGDSYNEQFF. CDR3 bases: TGTGCCAACACGAGCGGGGACTCCTACAATGAGCAGTTCTTC.

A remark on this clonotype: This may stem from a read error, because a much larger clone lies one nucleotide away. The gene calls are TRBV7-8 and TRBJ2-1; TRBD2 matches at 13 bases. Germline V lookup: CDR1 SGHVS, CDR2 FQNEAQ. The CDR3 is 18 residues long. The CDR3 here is CTSSLIDRLAGGYNEQFF. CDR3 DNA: TGTACCAGCAGCTTAATTGACAGACTAGCGGGGGGTTACAATGAGCAGTTCTTC.

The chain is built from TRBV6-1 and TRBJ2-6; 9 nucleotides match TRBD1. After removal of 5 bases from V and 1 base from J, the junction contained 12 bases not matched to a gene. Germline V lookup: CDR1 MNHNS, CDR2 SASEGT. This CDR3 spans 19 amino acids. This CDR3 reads CASSPGQGFLRSGANVLTF. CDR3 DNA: TGTGCCAGCAGTCCGGGACAGGGTTTTCTAAGGTCTGGGGCCAACGTCCTGACTTTC.

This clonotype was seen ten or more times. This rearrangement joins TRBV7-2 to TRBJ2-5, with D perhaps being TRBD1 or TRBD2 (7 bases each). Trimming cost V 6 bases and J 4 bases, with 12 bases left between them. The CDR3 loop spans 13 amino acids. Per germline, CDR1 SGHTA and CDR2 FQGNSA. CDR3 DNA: TGTGCCAGCAGGTCCAGGGGGGGAGAGACCCAGTACTTC. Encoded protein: CASRSRGGETQYF. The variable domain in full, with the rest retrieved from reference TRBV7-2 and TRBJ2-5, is GAGVSQSPSNKVTEKGKDVELRCDPISGHTALYWYRQSLGQGLEFLIYFQGNSAPDKSGLPSDRFSAERTGGSVSTLTIQRTQQEDSAVYLCASRSRGGETQYFGPGTRLLVL.

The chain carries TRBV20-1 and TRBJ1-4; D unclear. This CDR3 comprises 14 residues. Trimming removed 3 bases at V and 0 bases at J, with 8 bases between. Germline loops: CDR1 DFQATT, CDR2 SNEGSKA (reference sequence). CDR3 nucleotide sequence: TGCAGTGCTAGCGAGGCCTCAACTAATGAAAAACTGTTTTTT. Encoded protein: CSASEASTNEKLFF.

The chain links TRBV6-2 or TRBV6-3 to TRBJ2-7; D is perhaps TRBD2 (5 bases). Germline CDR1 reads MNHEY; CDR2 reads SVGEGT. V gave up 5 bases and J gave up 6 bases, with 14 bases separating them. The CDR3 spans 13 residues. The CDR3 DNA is TGTGCCAGCAGTCCCCAAGAGGCGGGCGAGCAGTACGTC. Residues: CASSPQEAGEQYV.

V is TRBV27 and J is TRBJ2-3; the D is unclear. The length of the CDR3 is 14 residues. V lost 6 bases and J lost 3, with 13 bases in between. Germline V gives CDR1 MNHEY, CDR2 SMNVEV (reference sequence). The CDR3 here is CASSFGSATDTQYF. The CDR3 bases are TGTGCCAGCAGCTTCGGGTCCGCAACAGATACGCAGTATTTT.

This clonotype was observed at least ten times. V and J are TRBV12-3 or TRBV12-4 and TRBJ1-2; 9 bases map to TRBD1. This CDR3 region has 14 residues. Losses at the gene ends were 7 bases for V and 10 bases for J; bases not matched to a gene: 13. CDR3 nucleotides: TGTGCCAGCACCTTATCTGTAACAGGGGGCGACTACACCTTC. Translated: CASTLSVTGGDYTF.

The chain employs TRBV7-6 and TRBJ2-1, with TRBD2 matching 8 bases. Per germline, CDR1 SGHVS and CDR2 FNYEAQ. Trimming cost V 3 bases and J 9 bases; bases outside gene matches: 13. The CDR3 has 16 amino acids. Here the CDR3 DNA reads TGTGCCAGCAGCTTTCCGGGGGGGGCACAGGACGGTGAGCAGTTCTTC. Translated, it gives CASSFPGGAQDGEQFF.

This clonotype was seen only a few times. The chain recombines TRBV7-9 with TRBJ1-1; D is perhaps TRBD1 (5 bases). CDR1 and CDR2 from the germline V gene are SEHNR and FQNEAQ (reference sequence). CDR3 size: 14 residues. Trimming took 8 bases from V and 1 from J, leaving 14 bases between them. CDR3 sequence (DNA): TGTGCCAGCTCCTCTAGACAGCGGAACACTGAAGCTTTCTTT. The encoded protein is CASSSRQRNTEAFF.

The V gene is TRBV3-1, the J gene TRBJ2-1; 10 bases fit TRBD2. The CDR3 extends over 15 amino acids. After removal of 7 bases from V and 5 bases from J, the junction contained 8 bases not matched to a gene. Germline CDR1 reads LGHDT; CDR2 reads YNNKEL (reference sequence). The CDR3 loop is CASTESGGAHNEQFF. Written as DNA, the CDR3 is TGTGCCAGCACCGAGAGCGGGGGGGCTCACAATGAGCAGTTCTTC.

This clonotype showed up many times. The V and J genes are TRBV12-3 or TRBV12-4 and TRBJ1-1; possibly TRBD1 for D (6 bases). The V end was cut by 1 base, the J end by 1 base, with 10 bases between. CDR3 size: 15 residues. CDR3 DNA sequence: TGTGCCAGCAGTTTAGGTTGGGGGCAGAACACTGAAGCTTTCTTT. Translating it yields CASSLGWGQNTEAFF.

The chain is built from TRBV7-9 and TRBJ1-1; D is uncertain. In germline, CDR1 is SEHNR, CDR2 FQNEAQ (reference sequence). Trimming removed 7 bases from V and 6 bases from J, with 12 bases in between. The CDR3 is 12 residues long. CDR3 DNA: TGTGCCAGCACCCTATGGGAGGCTGAAGCTTTCTTT. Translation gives CASTLWEAEAFF.

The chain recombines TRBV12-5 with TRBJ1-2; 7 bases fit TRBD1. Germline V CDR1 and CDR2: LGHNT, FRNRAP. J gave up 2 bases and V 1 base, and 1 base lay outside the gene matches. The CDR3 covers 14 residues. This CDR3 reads CASGLDRGNYGYTF. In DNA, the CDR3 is TGTGCTAGTGGTTTGGACAGGGGAAACTATGGCTACACCTTC.

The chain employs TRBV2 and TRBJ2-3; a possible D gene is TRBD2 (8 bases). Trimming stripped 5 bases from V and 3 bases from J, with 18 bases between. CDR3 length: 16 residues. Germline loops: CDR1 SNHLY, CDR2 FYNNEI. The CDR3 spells CASSSSRGTSTDTQYF. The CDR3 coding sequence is TGTGCCAGCAGTTCCTCCAGGGGGACTAGTACAGATACGCAGTATTTT.

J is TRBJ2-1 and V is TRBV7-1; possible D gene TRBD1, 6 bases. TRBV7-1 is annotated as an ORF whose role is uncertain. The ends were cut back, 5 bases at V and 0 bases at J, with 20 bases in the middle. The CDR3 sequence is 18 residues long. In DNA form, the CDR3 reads TGTGCCAGCAGCGCCCACATCAGGGGTTCTAGCTCCTACAATGAGCAGTTCTTC. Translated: CASSAHIRGSSSYNEQFF.

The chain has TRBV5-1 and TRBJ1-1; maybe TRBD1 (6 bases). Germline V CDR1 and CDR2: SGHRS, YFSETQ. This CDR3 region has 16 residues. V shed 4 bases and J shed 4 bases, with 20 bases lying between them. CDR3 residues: CASSPKRTAGPTEAFF. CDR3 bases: TGCGCCAGCAGCCCCAAACGGACAGCGGGGCCCACTGAAGCTTTCTTT.

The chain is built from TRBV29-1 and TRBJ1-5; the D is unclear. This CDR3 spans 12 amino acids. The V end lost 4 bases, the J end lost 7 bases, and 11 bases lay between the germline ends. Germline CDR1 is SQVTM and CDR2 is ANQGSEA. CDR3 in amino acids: CSVGRFGQPQHF. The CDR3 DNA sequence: TGCAGCGTTGGAAGGTTTGGGCAGCCCCAGCATTTT. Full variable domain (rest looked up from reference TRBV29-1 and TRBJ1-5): SAVISQKPSRDICQRGTSLTIQCQVDSQVTMMFWYRQQPGQSLTLIATANQGSEATYESGFVIDKFPISRPNLTFSTLTVSNMSPEDSSIYLCSVGRFGQPQHFGDGTRLSIL.

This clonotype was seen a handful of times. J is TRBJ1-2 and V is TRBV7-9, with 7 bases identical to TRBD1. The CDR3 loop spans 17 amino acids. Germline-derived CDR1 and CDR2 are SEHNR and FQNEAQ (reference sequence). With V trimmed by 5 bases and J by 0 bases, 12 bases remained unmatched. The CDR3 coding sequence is TGTGCCAGCAGCACCACGGACAGGACTAAAACTAACTATGGCTACACCTTC. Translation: CASSTTDRTKTNYGYTF.

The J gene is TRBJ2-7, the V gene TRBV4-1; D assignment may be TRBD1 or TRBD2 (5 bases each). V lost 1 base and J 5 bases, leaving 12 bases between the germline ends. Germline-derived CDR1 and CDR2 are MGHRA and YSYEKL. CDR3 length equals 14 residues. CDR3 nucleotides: TGCGCCAGCAGCCAAGGAACCGGGACCCACGAGCAGTACGTC. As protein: CASSQGTGTHEQYV.

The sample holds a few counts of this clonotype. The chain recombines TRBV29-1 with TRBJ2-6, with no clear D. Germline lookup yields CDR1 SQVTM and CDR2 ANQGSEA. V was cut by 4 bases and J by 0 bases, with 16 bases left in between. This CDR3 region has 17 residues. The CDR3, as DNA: TGCAGCGTTGGCGTCCGGGCCCTCGGCTCTGGGGCCAACGTCCTGACTTTC. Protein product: CSVGVRALGSGANVLTF.

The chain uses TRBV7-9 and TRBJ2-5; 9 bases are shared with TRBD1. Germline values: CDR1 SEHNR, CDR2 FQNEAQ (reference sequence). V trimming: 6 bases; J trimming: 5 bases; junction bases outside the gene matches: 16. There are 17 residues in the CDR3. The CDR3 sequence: CASSITDRGFVLETQYF. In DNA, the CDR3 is TGTGCCAGCAGTATAACGGACAGGGGATTCGTTTTGGAGACCCAGTACTTC.

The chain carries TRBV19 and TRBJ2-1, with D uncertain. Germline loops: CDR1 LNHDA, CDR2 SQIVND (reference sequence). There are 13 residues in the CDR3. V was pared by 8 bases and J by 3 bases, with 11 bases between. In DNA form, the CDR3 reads TGTGCCAGTCTTGGGAAATACTACAATGAGCAGTTCTTC. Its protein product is CASLGKYYNEQFF.

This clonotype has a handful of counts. The chain's CDR3 is CSARDAVIRAATTDTQYF. The CDR3 DNA is TGCAGTGCTAGAGATGCAGTAATAAGGGCCGCTACCACAGATACGCAGTATTTT. This chain uses TRBV20-1 with TRBJ2-3; D uncertain. CDR3 length: 18 residues. Trimming stripped 0 bases from V and 2 bases from J, with 21 bases between. Germline lookup yields CDR1 DFQATT and CDR2 SNEGSKA (reference sequence).